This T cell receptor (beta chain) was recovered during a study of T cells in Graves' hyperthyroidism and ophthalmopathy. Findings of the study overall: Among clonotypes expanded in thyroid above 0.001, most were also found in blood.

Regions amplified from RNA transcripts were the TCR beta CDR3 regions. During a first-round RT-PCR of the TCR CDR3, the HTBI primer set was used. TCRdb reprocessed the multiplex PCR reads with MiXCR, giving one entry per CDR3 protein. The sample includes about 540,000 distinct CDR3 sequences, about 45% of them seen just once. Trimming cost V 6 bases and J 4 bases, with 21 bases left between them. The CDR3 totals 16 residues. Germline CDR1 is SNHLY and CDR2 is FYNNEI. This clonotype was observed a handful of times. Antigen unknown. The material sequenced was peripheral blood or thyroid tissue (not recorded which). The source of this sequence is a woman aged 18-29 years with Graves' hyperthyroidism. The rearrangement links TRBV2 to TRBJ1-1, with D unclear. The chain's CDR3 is CASSAPRSSPGTEAFF. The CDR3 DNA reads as TGTGCCAGCAGCGCCCCAAGGAGTTCTCCGGGCACTGAAGCTTTCTTT.